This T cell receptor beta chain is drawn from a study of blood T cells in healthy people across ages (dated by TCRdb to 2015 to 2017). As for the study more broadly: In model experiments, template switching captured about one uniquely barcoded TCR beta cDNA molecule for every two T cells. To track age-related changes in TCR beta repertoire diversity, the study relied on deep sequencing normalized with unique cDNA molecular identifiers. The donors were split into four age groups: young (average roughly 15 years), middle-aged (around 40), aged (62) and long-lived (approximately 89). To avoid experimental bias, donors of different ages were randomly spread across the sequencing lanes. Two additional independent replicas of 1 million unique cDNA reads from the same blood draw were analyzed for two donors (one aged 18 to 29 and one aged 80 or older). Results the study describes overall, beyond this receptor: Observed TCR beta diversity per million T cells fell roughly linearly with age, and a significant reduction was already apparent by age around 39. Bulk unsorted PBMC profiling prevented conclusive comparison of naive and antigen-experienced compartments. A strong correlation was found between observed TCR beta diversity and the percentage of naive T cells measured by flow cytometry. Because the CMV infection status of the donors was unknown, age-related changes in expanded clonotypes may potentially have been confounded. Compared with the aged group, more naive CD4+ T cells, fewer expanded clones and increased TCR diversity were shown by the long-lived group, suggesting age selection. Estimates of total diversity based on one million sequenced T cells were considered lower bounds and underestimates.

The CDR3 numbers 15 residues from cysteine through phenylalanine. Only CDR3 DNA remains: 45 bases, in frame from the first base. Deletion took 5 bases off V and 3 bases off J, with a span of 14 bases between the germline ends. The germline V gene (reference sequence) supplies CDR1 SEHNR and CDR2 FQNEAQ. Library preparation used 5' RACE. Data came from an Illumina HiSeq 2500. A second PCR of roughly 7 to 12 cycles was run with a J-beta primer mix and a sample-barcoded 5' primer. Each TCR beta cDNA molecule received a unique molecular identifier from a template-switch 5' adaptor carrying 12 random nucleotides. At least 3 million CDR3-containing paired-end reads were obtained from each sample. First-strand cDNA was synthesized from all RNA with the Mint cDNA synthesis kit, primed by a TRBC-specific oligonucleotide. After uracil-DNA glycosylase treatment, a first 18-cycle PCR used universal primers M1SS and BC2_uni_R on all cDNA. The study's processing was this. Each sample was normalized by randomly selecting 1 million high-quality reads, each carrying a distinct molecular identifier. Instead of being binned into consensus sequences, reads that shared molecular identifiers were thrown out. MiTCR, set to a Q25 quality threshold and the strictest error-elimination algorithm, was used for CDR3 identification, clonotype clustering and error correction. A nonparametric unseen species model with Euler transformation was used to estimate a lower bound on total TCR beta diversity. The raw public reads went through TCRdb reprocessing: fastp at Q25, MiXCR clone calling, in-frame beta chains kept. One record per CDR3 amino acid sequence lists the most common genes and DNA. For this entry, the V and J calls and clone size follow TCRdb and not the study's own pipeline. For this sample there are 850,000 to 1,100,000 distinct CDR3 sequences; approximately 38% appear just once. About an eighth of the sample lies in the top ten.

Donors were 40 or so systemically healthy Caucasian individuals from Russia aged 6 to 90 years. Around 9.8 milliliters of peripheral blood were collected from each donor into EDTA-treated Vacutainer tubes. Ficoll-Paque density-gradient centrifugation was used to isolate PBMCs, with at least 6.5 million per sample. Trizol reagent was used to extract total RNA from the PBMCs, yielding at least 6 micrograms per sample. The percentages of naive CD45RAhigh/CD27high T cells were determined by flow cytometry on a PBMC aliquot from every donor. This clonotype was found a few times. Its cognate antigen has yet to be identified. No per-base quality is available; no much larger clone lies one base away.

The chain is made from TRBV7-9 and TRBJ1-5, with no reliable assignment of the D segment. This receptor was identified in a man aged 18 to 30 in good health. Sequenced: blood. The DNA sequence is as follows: TGTGCCAGCAGCCCACTGACCGTCACCAATCAGCCCCAGCATTTT. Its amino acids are CASSPLTVTNQPQHF. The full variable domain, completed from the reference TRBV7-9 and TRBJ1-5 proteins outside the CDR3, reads DTGVSQNPRHKITKRGQNVTFRCDPISEHNRLYWYRQTLGQGPEFLTYFQNEAQLEKSRLLSDRFSAERPKGSFSTLEIQRTEQGDSAMYLCASSPLTVTNQPQHFGDGTRLSIL.